This T cell receptor beta chain was recorded in a study of a mutant IDH1 vaccine in newly diagnosed glioma. Study-level information: Visits V12 and V13 fell at weeks 35 and 47, respectively.

Points on this clone: Its specificity is not known.

Time point of the sample: week 47, end of study. The vaccine gave 300 ug of a 20-mer mutant IDH1 peptide subcutaneously per dose. Donors had new IDH1-mutant astrocytomas of WHO grade 3 or 4 (ATRX-lost). Here immunoSEQ multiplex PCR was the method, and the copy in TCRdb shows in-frame clones only, minus some. The sample records under 60,000 clones, over 60% being singletons. Sequences were derived from PBMCs, sampled from a glioma patient whose treatment included an IDH1 peptide vaccine. The TCR originated in a woman aged 40 to 50 with glioma. Some clones in this sample may be carry-over from other donors' samples.

CDR3 loop: CAWSLGYEQYF. For the CDR3, the DNA is TGTGCCTGGAGTCTCGGGTACGAGCAGTACTTC. The chain has TRBV30 and TRBJ2-7; the D is unclear. Germline V gene sequence: CDR1 GTSNPN, CDR2 SVGIG (reference sequence). There are 11 residues in the CDR3. Trimming pared 2 bases from V and 4 bases from J, leaving 6 bases between.